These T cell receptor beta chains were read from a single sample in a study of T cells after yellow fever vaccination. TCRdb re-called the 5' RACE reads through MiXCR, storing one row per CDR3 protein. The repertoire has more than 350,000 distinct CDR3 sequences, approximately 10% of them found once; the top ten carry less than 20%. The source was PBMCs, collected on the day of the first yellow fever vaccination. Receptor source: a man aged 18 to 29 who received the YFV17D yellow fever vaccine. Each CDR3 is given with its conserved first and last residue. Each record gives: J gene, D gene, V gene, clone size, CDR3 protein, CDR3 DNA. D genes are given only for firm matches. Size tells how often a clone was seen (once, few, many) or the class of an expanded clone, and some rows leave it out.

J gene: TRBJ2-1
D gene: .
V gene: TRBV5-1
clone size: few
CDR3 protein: CASSPLTSYNEQFF
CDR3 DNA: TGCGCCAGCAGCCCCTTAACGAGTTACAATGAGCAGTTCTTC

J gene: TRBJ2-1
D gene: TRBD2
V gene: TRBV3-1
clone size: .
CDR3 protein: CASSQELGTSGGSVF
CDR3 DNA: TGTGCCAGCAGCCAAGAACTCGGGACTAGCGGGGGATCGGTCTTC

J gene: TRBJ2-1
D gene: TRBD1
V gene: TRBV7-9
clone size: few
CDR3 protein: CASSPTRTGYNEQFF
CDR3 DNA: TGTGCCAGCAGCCCGACTCGGACAGGATACAATGAGCAGTTCTTC

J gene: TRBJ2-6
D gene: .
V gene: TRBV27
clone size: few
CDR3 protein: CASSLRATGANVLTF
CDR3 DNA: TGTGCCAGCAGTTTAAGGGCAACTGGGGCCAACGTCCTGACTTTC

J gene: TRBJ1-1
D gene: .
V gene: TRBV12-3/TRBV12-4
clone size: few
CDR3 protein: CASSPRPGAEAFF
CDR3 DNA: TGTGCCAGCAGCCCGCGTCCGGGAGCTGAAGCTTTCTTT

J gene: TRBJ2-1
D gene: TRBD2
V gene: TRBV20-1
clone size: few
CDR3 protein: CSAQTASGGSNEQFF
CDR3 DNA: TGCAGTGCACAGACGGCGAGCGGGGGGTCCAATGAGCAGTTCTTC

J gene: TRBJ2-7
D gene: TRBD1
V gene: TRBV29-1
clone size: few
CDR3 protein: CSVDGTGAGGDYEQYF
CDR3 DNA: TGCAGCGTTGACGGGACTGGGGCAGGGGGCGACTACGAGCAGTACTTC

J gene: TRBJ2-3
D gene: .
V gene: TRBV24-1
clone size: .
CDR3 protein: CATSDLRGGDTQYF
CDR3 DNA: TGTGCCACCAGTGATCTCCGGGGCGGGGATACGCAGTATTTT

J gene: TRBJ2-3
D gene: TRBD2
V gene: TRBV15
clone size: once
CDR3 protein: CATSRDYGGVGTDTQYF
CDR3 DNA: TGTGCCACCAGCAGAGATTATGGGGGGGTGGGCACAGATACGCAGTATTTT

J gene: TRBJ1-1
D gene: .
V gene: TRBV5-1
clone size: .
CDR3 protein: CASRRSGQLEAFF
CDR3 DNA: TGCGCCAGCAGACGCTCTGGACAGCTAGAAGCTTTCTTT

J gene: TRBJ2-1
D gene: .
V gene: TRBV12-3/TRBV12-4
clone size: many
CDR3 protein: CASRRGSRTESWNEQFF
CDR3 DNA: TGTGCCAGCCGCCGAGGATCTCGGACGGAATCGTGGAATGAGCAGTTCTTC

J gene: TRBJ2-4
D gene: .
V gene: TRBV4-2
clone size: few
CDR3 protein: CASSQDLGRRIQYF
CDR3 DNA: TGTGCCAGCAGCCAAGATTTGGGGCGGCGGATTCAGTACTTC

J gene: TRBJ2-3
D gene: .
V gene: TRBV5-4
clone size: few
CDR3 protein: CASSFGRGGDTQYF
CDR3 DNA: TGTGCCAGCAGCTTCGGGCGGGGAGGAGATACGCAGTATTTT

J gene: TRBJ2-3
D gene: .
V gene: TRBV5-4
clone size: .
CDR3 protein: CASSLIHLSADTQYF
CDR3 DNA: TGTGCCAGCAGCTTAATACACCTTTCCGCAGATACGCAGTATTTT

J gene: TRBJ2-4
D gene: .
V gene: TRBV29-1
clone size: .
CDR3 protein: CSVGQGLAKNIQYF
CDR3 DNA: TGCAGCGTTGGACAGGGACTAGCCAAAAACATTCAGTACTTC

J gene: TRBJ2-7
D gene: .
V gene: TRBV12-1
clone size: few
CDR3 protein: CASSQIRLAGFEQYF
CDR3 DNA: TGTGCCAGCAGCCAAATTCGACTAGCGGGGTTCGAGCAGTACTTC

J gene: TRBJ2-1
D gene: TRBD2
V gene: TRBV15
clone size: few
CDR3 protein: CATSRGAALAGGPGQFF
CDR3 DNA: TGTGCCACCAGCAGAGGCGCCGCACTAGCGGGGGGGCCTGGGCAGTTCTTC

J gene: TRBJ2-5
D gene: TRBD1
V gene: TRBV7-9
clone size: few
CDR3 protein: CASSPPTGQGGQETQYF
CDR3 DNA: TGTGCCAGCAGCCCCCCGACAGGACAGGGCGGGCAAGAGACCCAGTACTTC

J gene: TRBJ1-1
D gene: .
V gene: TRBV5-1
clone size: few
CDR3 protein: CASSLIGTNTEAFF
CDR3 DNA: TGCGCCAGCAGCTTAATCGGGACCAACACTGAAGCTTTCTTT

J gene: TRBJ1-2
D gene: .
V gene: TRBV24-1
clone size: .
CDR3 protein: CATSDSLTGGSLGGYTF
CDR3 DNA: TGTGCCACCAGTGATTCCCTGACAGGCGGCTCCCTAGGGGGCTACACCTTC

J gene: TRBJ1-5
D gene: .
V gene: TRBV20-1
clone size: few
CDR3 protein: CSARDHSETAQPQHF
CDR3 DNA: TGCAGTGCTAGAGATCATTCGGAGACGGCGCAGCCCCAGCATTTT

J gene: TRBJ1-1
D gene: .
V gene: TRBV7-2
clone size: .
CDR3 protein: CASSLGGSMNTEAFF
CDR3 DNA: TGTGCCAGCAGCTTGGGGGGCTCCATGAACACTGAAGCTTTCTTT

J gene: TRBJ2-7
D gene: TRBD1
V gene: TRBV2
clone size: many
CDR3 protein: CASRDRPYEQYF
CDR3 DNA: TGTGCCAGCCGGGACAGGCCCTACGAGCAGTACTTC

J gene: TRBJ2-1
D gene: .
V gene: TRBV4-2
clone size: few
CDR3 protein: CASSQGSSALAVLGNEQFF
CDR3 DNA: TGTGCCAGCAGCCAAGGTAGCTCCGCATTAGCGGTCCTTGGCAATGAGCAGTTCTTC

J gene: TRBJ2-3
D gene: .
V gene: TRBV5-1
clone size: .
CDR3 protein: CASSARQVSTDTQYF
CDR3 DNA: TGCGCCAGCAGCGCTAGACAGGTTAGCACAGATACGCAGTATTTT

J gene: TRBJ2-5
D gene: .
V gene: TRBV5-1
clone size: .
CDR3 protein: CASSLVTTGETQYF
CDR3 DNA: TGCGCCAGCAGCTTGGTAACTACGGGAGAGACCCAGTACTTC

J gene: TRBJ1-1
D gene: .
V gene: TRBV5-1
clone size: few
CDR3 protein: CASSLGYSNTEAFF
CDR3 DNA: TGCGCCAGCAGCTTGGGGTACAGCAACACTGAAGCTTTCTTT

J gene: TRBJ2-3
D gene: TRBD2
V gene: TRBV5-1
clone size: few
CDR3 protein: CASSLPLAGASTDTQYF
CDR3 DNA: TGCGCCAGCAGCTTGCCCCTAGCGGGCGCCAGCACAGATACGCAGTATTTT

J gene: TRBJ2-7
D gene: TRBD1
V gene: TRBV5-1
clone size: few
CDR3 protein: CASSPDGTVTYEQYF
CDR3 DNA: TGCGCCAGCAGCCCGGATGGGACAGTTACCTACGAGCAGTACTTC

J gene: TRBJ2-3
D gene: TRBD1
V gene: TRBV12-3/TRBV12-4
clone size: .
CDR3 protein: CASSQDRTTDTQYF
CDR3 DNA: TGTGCCAGCAGTCAGGACAGGACTACAGATACGCAGTATTTT

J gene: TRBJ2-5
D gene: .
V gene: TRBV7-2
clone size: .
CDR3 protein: CASSLAVGGVETQYF
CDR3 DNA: TGTGCCAGCAGCCTGGCGGTCGGGGGAGTAGAGACCCAGTACTTC

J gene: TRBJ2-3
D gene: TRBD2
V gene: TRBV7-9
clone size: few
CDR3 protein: CASSSGTSGYTQYF
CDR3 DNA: TGTGCCAGCAGCTCCGGGACTAGCGGCTATACGCAGTATTTT

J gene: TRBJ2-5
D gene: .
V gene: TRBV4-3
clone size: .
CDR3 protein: CASSQVQEETQYF
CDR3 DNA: TGCGCCAGCAGCCAAGTACAGGAAGAGACCCAGTACTTC

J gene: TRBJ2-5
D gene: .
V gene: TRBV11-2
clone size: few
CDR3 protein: CASRRGTEETQYF
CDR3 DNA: TGTGCCAGCAGACGGGGGACGGAAGAGACCCAGTACTTC

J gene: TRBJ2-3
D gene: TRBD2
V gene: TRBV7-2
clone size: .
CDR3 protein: CASSLASAGADTQYF
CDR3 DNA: TGTGCCAGCAGCTTAGCGTCCGCGGGGGCAGATACGCAGTATTTT

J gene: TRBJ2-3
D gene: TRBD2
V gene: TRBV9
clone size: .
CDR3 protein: CASSVSAGVTDTQYF
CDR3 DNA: TGTGCCAGCAGCGTATCGGCGGGGGTGACAGATACGCAGTATTTT

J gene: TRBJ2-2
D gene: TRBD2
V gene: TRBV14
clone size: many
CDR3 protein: CASSRDYNTGELFF
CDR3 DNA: TGTGCCAGCAGCCGGGACTATAACACCGGGGAGCTGTTTTTT

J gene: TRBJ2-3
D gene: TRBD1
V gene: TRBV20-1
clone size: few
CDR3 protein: CSARAWTGGLGDTQYF
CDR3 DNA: TGCAGTGCTAGGGCGTGGACAGGGGGACTCGGAGATACGCAGTATTTT

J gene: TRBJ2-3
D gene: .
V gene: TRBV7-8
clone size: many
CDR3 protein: CASSSRRVTYSSTDTQYF
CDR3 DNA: TGTGCCAGCAGCTCCCGACGAGTGACATATTCTAGCACAGATACGCAGTATTTT

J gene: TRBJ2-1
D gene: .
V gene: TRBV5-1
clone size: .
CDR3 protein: CASSSDPSSYNEQFF
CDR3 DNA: TGCGCCAGCAGCTCCGACCCCAGCTCCTACAATGAGCAGTTCTTC

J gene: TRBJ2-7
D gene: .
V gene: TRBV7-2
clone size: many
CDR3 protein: CASSSSVGFYEQYF
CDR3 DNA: TGTGCCAGCAGCTCCTCTGTGGGTTTCTACGAGCAGTACTTC

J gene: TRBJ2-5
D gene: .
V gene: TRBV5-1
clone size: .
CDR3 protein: CASTLTGLRQETQYF
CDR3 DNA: TGCGCCAGCACGCTTACGGGGCTGCGCCAAGAGACCCAGTACTTC

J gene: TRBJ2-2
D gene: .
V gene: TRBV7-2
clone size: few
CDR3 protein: CASSLSVDGGELFF
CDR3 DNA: TGTGCCAGCAGCTTAAGTGTCGACGGTGGGGAGCTGTTTTTT

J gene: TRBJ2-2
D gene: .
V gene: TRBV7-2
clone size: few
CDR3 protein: CASSLQLGAGELFF
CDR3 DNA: TGTGCCAGCAGCCTCCAATTGGGAGCCGGGGAGCTGTTTTTT

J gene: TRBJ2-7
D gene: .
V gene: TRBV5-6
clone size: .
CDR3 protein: CASSPVIGVNEQYF
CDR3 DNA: TGTGCCAGCAGCCCTGTAATTGGGGTCAACGAGCAGTACTTC

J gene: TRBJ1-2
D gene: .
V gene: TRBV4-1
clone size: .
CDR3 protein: CASSQDWDFYGYTF
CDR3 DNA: TGCGCCAGCAGCCAAGACTGGGACTTCTATGGCTACACCTTC